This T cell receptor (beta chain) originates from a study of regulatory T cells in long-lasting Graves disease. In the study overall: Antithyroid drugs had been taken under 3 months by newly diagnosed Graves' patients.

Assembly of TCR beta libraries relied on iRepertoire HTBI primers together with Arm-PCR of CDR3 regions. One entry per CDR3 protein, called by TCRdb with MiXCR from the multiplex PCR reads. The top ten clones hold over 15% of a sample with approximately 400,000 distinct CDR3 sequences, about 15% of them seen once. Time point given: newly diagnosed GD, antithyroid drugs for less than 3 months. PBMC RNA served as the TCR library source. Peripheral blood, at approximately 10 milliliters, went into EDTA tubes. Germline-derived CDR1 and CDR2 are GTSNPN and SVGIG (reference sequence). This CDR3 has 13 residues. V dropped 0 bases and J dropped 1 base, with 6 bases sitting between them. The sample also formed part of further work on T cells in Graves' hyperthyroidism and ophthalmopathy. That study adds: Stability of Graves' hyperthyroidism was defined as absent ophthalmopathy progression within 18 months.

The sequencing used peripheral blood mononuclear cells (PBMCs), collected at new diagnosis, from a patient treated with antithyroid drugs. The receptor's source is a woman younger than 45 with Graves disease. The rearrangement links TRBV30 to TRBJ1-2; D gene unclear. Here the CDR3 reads CAWSVSVNYGYTF. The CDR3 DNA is TGTGCCTGGAGTGTTTCAGTTAACTATGGCTACACCTTC.